The 18 T cell receptor beta chains below were found in one sample sequenced in a study of chemoradiotherapy in HPV16-positive cancers. Assay used: immunoSEQ multiplex PCR; TCRdb lists only in-frame clones, some missing. The sample contains approximately 32,000 clones, about 88% of which appear only once. Sequenced here: blood, sampled from a patient who underwent chemoradiotherapy. These receptors all come from a human donor with HPV-associated anogenital cancer.

This clone was seen only once. The rearrangement links TRBV9 to TRBJ1-6, with a tentative D call TRBD1 (5 bases). This CDR3 contains 13 residues. The V gene's germline CDR1 is SGDLS and CDR2 YYNGEE. The V end was cut by 5 bases, the J end by 9 bases, with 12 bases between. The CDR3: CASSGRAISPLHF. In nucleotides, the CDR3 is TGTGCCAGCAGTGGCAGGGCCATTTCACCCCTCCACTTT.

The rearrangement links TRBV11-2 to TRBJ1-3; TRBD1 agrees at 9 bases. The germline CDR1 and CDR2 sequences are SGHAT and FQNNGV. Trimming took 5 bases from V and 2 from J; bases not matched to a gene: 7. This CDR3 has 16 amino acids. The CDR3 sequence is CASSRGTGKPGNTIYF. CDR3 nucleotides: TGTGCCAGCAGCCGCGGGACAGGGAAGCCTGGAAACACCATATATTTT. The variable domain in full, completed from reference TRBV11-2 and TRBJ1-3, reads EAGVAQSPRYKIIEKRQSVAFWCNPISGHATLYWYQQILGQGPKLLIQFQNNGVVDDSQLPKDRFSAERLKGVDSTLKIQPAKLEDSAVYLCASSRGTGKPGNTIYFGEGSWLTVV.

The J gene is TRBJ2-7, the V gene TRBV7-2, with D perhaps TRBD1 (6 bases). This CDR3 is 13 amino acids long. V was trimmed by 3 bases and J by 4 bases, leaving 10 bases between them. The germline CDR1 and CDR2 sequences are SGHTA and FQGNSA. CDR3: CASSFAGEYEQYF. CDR3 nucleotides: TGTGCCAGCAGCTTTGCAGGGGAGTACGAGCAGTACTTC. Drawing the rest from reference TRBV7-2 and TRBJ2-7, the complete variable domain is GAGVSQSPSNKVTEKGKDVELRCDPISGHTALYWYRQSLGQGLEFLIYFQGNSAPDKSGLPSDRFSAERTGGSVSTLTIQRTQQEDSAVYLCASSFAGEYEQYFGPGTRLTVT.

The genes are TRBV14 and TRBJ1-6, with D possibly TRBD1 on 6 matching bases. The CDR3 has 16 residues. Trimming left V 0 bases short and J 7 bases short, with 13 bases between. Germline CDR1 and CDR2: SGHDN and FVKESK. Written as DNA, the CDR3 is TGTGCCAGCAGCCAAGACTGGAGGCAGGGGAATTCACCCCTCCACTTT. The encoded protein is CASSQDWRQGNSPLHF.

This clone has just one count. The rearrangement joins TRBV6-5 to TRBJ1-2; 10 bases agree with TRBD1. Losses at the gene ends were 8 bases for V and 0 bases for J; bases not matched to a gene: 6. The CDR3 sequence is 15 residues long. Germline CDR1 is MNHEY and CDR2 is SVGAGI. The CDR3 DNA follows: TGTGCCAGCGGGGGACAGGGGCGAGCTAACTATGGCTACACCTTC. It is translated as CASGGQGRANYGYTF.

This clone was counted only a few times. J is TRBJ2-7 and V is TRBV6-1, with 9 bases matching TRBD1. CDR1 is MNHNS, CDR2 SASEGT, per germline. The junction had 4 bases not matched to a gene; V was cut back by 4 bases and J by 3 bases. The CDR3 is made up of 14 amino acids. CDR3 in amino acids: CASSVGTGNYEQYF. The CDR3 nucleotides read TGTGCCAGCAGTGTCGGGACAGGGAACTACGAGCAGTACTTC.

This clone was counted a few times. The V call is TRBV7-8, the J call TRBJ1-4, with D maybe TRBD1 (5 bases). The V end lost 7 bases, the J end lost 7 bases, and 16 bases lay between the germline ends. Germline V gene data show CDR1 as SGHVS and CDR2 as FQNEAQ. The CDR3 is 14 residues long. The CDR3 bases are TGTGCCAGCAACTCACGAGGGGTCGCTGAAAAACTGTTTTTT. Translating it yields CASNSRGVAEKLFF.

The V and J genes are TRBV10-1 and TRBJ2-2, with D perhaps matching TRBD1 (6 bases). The CDR3 extends over 15 amino acids. Germline loops: CDR1 WNHNN, CDR2 SYGVQD (reference sequence). V was clipped by 6 bases and J by 0 bases, with 11 bases between them. The CDR3 loop is CASSPRGANTGELFF. The CDR3 DNA follows: TGCGCCAGCAGCCCCAGGGGTGCGAACACCGGGGAGCTGTTTTTT.

The rearrangement uses TRBV5-4 and TRBJ1-1; D is possibly TRBD1 (5 bases). Germline lookup yields CDR1 SGHNT and CDR2 YYREEE (reference sequence). V lost 0 bases and J 0 bases, leaving 9 bases between the germline ends. There are 15 residues in the CDR3. CDR3 residues: CASSLGTKMNTEAFF. The DNA for the CDR3 is TGTGCCAGCAGCTTGGGGACAAAAATGAACACTGAAGCTTTCTTT.

This rearrangement joins TRBV19 to TRBJ2-1; 7 bases are a match to TRBD2. With V trimmed by 5 bases and J by 0 bases, 7 bases remained unmatched. Germline CDR1 LNHDA, CDR2 SQIVND (reference sequence). The CDR3 length is 16 residues. This CDR3 reads CASSPSSGGSYNEQFF. The DNA for the CDR3 is TGTGCCAGTAGTCCCTCTAGCGGCGGCTCCTACAATGAGCAGTTCTTC.

This chain uses TRBV7-2 with TRBJ2-2, with D possibly TRBD2 on 6 matching bases. There are 15 residues in the CDR3. V lost 3 bases and J 2 bases, leaving 10 bases between the germline ends. Germline V lookup: CDR1 SGHTA, CDR2 FQGNSA. The CDR3 nucleotides are TGTGCCAGCAGCTTGAACGGGGGAAACACCGGGGAGCTGTTTTTT. It encodes CASSLNGGNTGELFF.

The rearrangement uses TRBV27 and TRBJ2-1; 13 nucleotides agree with TRBD2. The length of the CDR3 is 17 residues. Germline lookup yields CDR1 MNHEY and CDR2 SMNVEV (reference sequence). The J segment lost 4 bases and the V segment lost 5 bases, leaving 8 bases of the junction unmatched. For the CDR3, the DNA is TGTGCCAGCAGTGTCCGACTAGCGGGGGGCCAATACAATGAGCAGTTCTTC. This sequence encodes CASSVRLAGGQYNEQFF.

This clone occurred a few times. This chain uses TRBV29-1 with TRBJ2-7, with D perhaps matching TRBD2 (6 bases). The V gene lost 1 base and the J gene lost 0 bases, with 16 bases spanning the gap. The CDR3 has 16 residues. CDR1 SQVTM and CDR2 ANQGSEA come from the germline V gene. CDR3 sequence: CSVEVGTHGASYEQYF. The CDR3 nucleotides read TGCAGCGTTGAAGTAGGGACTCACGGGGCCTCCTACGAGCAGTACTTC.

The chain employs TRBV7-9 and TRBJ2-1; D gene unclear. V lost 0 bases to trimming and J lost 7 bases, with 10 bases between them. The CDR3 runs to 14 residues. CDR1 is SEHNR, CDR2 FQNEAQ, per germline (reference sequence). CDR3 amino acids: CASSLAYGQNEQFF. DNA of the CDR3: TGTGCCAGCAGCTTAGCATACGGCCAGAATGAGCAGTTCTTC.

The chain links TRBV6-5 to TRBJ2-7; 7 bases map to TRBD1. Trimming cost V 8 bases and J 3 bases; bases outside gene matches: 10. Per germline, CDR1 MNHEY and CDR2 SVGAGI. This CDR3 has 14 residues. In nucleotides, the CDR3 is TGTGCCAGCGGAAAAGGGACAGACCACTACGAGCAGTACTTC. Its translation: CASGKGTDHYEQYF.

The chain has TRBV7-8 and TRBJ2-5, with 7 bases matching TRBD1. Looked up from germline, CDR1 is SGHVS and CDR2 is FQNEAQ. Unmatched junction bases numbered 8, after V lost 7 bases and J lost 3 bases. This CDR3 has 14 residues. CDR3: CASTTWDSEETQYF. DNA of the CDR3: TGTGCCAGCACCACGTGGGACAGCGAAGAGACCCAGTACTTC.

The rearrangement joins TRBV5-4 to TRBJ2-4; the D is unclear. Germline V gene data show CDR1 as SGHNT and CDR2 as YYREEE (reference sequence). Deletions cut 0 bases from V and 2 bases from J, with 3 bases between. This CDR3 comprises 13 residues. The CDR3 reads CASSLVTKNIQYF. The CDR3 DNA sequence: TGTGCCAGCAGCTTGGTCACCAAAAACATTCAGTACTTC.

The chain joins TRBV29-1 to TRBJ1-1; tentatively, D is TRBD1 (5 bases). The CDR3 extends over 15 amino acids. Germline CDR1 and CDR2: SQVTM and ANQGSEA. Trimming took off 6 bases at V and 6 bases at J, with 23 bases between the two ends. The DNA of the CDR3 is TGCAGCGTGGGGACGGGACCCTTCGGTAGGCCTGAAGCTTTCTTT. Its protein product is CSVGTGPFGRPEAFF.